One sample yielded the 8 T cell receptor beta chains listed below, sequenced in a study of CD8 T cells in ankylosing spondylitis listed by TCRdb under 2017. The library relied on 5' RACE. Sequencing used an Illumina HiSeq 2500. TCRdb redid the processing of the public reads, applying fastp at Q25 and MiXCR, and retained in-frame beta chains. All rows with the same CDR3 protein become a single entry with the most common DNA and genes. In this sample the table shows roughly 180,000 distinct CDR3 sequences, over 10% of which occur a single time. The ten largest clones capture 15% to 20% of the sample. Sequenced material: blood, either unsorted or a sorted T cell fraction (not recorded which). These receptors were obtained from a male donor with ankylosing spondylitis or in good health (not recorded which).

The chain joins TRBV12-3 or TRBV12-4 to TRBJ2-2, with a tentative D call TRBD2 (6 bases). V lost 4 bases, J lost 0 bases, and 18 bases lay in between. This CDR3 is 18 amino acids long. CDR3: CASSSFRLDTPNTGELFF. CDR3 coding DNA: TGTGCCAGCAGTTCTTTTAGACTAGATACACCGAACACCGGGGAGCTGTTTTTT.

This clonotype was counted ten times or more. The chain has TRBV10-3 and TRBJ2-1, with TRBD2 matching 11 bases. This CDR3 region has 16 residues. Per germline, CDR1 ENHRY and CDR2 SYGVKD. Losses at the gene ends were 3 bases for V and 4 bases for J; bases not matched to a gene: 5. CDR3 DNA: TGTGCCATCAGTGATGGGACTAGCGGCAATTACAATGAGCAGTTCTTC. Translation: CAISDGTSGNYNEQFF.

This clonotype showed up many times. The chain links TRBV12-3 or TRBV12-4 to TRBJ2-7; D gene unclear. Trimming left V 8 bases short and J 3 bases short, with 11 bases between. CDR3 size: 12 residues. CDR3 protein: CASCSTHYEQYF. In nucleotides, the CDR3 is TGTGCCAGCTGTTCAACCCACTACGAGCAGTACTTC.

The chain has TRBV29-1 and TRBJ1-1, with D perhaps matching TRBD1 (6 bases). The CDR3 extends over 14 amino acids. The germline CDR1 and CDR2 sequences are SQVTM and ANQGSEA. The V end was cut by 2 bases, the J end by 0 bases, with 10 bases between. The CDR3 spells CSVEIGQMNTEAFF. DNA of the CDR3: TGCAGCGTTGAAATTGGACAGATGAACACTGAAGCTTTCTTT.

This clonotype was picked up a small number of times. The J gene is TRBJ2-1, the V gene TRBV24-1, with D unclear. The length of the CDR3 is 13 residues. From germline, CDR1 is KGHDR and CDR2 SFDVKD. The ends were cut back, 5 bases at V and 3 bases at J, with 7 bases in the middle. The CDR3 region has the DNA TGTGCCACCAGTGGCCCAAACTACAATGAGCAGTTCTTC. Its protein product is CATSGPNYNEQFF.

The table lists this clonotype with a few counts. The rearrangement links TRBV12-3 or TRBV12-4 to TRBJ1-2; 10 nucleotides line up with TRBD1. CDR3 length: 13 amino acids. Losses at the gene ends were 6 bases for V and 4 bases for J; bases not matched to a gene: 2. The CDR3 loop reads CASRGQGSYGYTF. The CDR3 coding sequence is TGTGCCAGCAGGGGACAGGGGTCCTATGGCTACACCTTC.

The rearrangement uses TRBV7-2 and TRBJ2-2; possible D gene TRBD2, 6 bases. V was pared by 4 bases and J by 15 bases, with 24 bases between. The CDR3 spans 15 residues. Germline V gene lookup returns CDR1 SGHTA and CDR2 FQGNSA. CDR3: CASSSLGGDLKGLFF. The DNA for the CDR3 is TGTGCCAGCAGCTCCCTTGGCGGGGACCTCAAGGGTTTGTTTTTT. Supplemented by reference TRBV7-2 and TRBJ2-2, the full variable domain reads GAGVSQSPSNKVTEKGKDVELRCDPISGHTALYWYRQSLGQGLEFLIYFQGNSAPDKSGLPSDRFSAERTGGSVSTLTIQRTQQEDSAVYLCASSSLGGDLKGLFFGEGSRLTVL.

A few counts support this clonotype. The J gene is TRBJ2-3, the V gene TRBV27, with TRBD2 identical over 7 bases. The CDR3 is 16 amino acids. Germline V lookup: CDR1 MNHEY, CDR2 SMNVEV (reference sequence). V dropped 2 bases and J dropped 4; count of bases not matched to a gene: 9. In nucleotides, the CDR3 is TGTGCCAGCAGTTTAATGGCGGGAGAACCCCCAGATACGCAGTATTTT. This encodes CASSLMAGEPPDTQYF.